The present T cell receptor (beta chain) was sequenced within a study of vaccination and CD4 T cells after COVID-19. Time point specified: late sampling 161 to 241 days after vaccination in three convalescent patients. Documented treatment: approximately 9-day PBMC culture with coronavirus spike peptide pools or control peptides (ViraFEST assay). In the ViraFEST assay, peptide-pool expansion preceded TCR sequencing of expanded clonotypes. Study-wide points: The great majority, 304 of 307 vaccine-specific clones, proved spike mono-reactive in convalescent patients.

The Oncomine TCR Beta short-read assay was applied to DNA of cultured CD4+ T cells. TCRdb recomputed calls from the PCR reads with MiXCR, one row per CDR3 protein. This table holds more than 20,000 distinct CDR3 sequences, roughly 46% found once. This clonotype was seen a handful of times. As yet, its antigen is unknown. Material: CD4+ T cells from blood, cultured in vitro, obtained about 7 months after SARS-CoV-2 vaccination. The sequence derives from a human donor who had recovered from COVID-19.

Written as DNA, the CDR3 is TGTGCCAGCAGAGGCCTGAGGCTAGCGGGCACAGATACGCAGTATTTT. Translation gives CASRGLRLAGTDTQYF. The gene calls are TRBV28 and TRBJ2-3; TRBD2 matches 7 bases. J was trimmed by 1 base and V by 6 bases; bases with no gene match: 10. This CDR3 has 16 amino acids. CDR1 is MDHEN, CDR2 SYDVKM, per germline.